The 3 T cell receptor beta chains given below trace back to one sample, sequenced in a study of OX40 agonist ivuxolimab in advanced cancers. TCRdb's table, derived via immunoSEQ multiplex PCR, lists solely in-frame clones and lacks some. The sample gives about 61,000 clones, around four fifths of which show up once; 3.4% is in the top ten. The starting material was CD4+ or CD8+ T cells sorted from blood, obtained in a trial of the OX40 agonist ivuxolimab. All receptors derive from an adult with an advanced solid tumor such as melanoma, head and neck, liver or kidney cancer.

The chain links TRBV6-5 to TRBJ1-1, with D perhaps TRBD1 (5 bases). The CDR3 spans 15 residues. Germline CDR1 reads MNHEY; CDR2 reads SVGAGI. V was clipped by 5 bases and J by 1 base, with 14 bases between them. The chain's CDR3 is CASSIGGIPNTEAFF. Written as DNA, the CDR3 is TGTGCCAGCAGTATTGGGGGTATACCGAACACTGAAGCTTTCTTT.

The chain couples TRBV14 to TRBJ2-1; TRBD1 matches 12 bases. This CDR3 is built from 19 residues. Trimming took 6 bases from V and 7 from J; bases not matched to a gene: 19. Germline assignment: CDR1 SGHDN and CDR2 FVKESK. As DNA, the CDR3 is TGTGCCAGCAGTCATTACTTATTACCGGGACAGGGGGCAGGAAATGAGCAGTTCTTC. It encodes CASSHYLLPGQGAGNEQFF. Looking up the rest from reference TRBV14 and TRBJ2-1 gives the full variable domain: EAGVTQFPSHSVIEKGQTVTLRCDPISGHDNLYWYRRVMGKEIKFLLHFVKESKQDESGMPNNRFLAERTGGTYSTLKVQPAELEDSGVYFCASSHYLLPGQGAGNEQFFGPGTRLTVL.

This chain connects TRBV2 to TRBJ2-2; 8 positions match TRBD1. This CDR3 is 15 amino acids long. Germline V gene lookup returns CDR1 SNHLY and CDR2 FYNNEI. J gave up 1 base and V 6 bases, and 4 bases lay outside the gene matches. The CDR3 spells CASRWDRQNTGELFF. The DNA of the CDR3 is TGTGCCAGCAGATGGGACAGGCAGAACACCGGGGAGCTGTTTTTT. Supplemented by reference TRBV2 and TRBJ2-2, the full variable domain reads EPEVTQTPSHQVTQMGQEVILRCVPISNHLYFYWYRQILGQKVEFLVSFYNNEISEKSEIFDDQFSVERPDGSNFTLKIRSTKLEDSAMYFCASRWDRQNTGELFFGEGSRLTVL.